The 5 T cell receptor beta chains listed next were all sequenced from one sample in a study of CXCR3-negative and CXCR3-positive naive CD8 T cells. With UMI labels, 5' RACE was used to prepare the TRB cDNA libraries. From its re-call of the 5' RACE reads, TCRdb lists each CDR3 protein once, without DNA. The data include over 45,000 distinct CDR3 sequences; the top ten clones carry about 0.42%. Sequenced input: naive CXCR3- CD8+ T cells from blood. The subset denotes: CD45RO-CCR7+CD27+CD95- naive CD8+ T cells lacking CXCR3 (TNR3-). The receptors here all came from a human donor in good health. Some clones in this sample may be carry-over from other donors' samples.

The chain recombines TRBV7-3 with TRBJ2-2; TCRdb lists TRBD2, though no DNA is available to test this call. The CDR3 spans 18 residues. Germline V gene lookup returns CDR1 SGHTA and CDR2 FQGTGA. The chain's CDR3 is CASKPGLAGDTNTGELFF. Full variable domain (outside the CDR3, taken from reference TRBV7-3 and TRBJ2-2): GAGVSQTPSNKVTEKGKYVELRCDPISGHTALYWYRQSLGQGPEFLIYFQGTGAADDSGLPNDRFFAVRPEGSVSTLKIQRTERGDSAVYLCASKPGLAGDTNTGELFFGEGSRLTVL.

The CDR3 sequence is CASSFRDRAPGGYTF. The genes are TRBV7-9 and TRBJ1-2; TCRdb reports TRBD1, a call that lacks DNA to check it against. Germline V gene sequence: CDR1 SEHNR, CDR2 FQNEAQ (reference sequence). This CDR3 comprises 15 residues.

CDR3 residues: CASSRQGLYEQYF. The chain combines TRBV6-6 with TRBJ2-7. The CDR3 has 13 amino acids. From germline, CDR1 is MNHNY and CDR2 SVGAGI (reference sequence).

The chain is built from TRBV6-2 or TRBV6-3 and TRBJ2-2. CDR3 length: 11 residues. Germline CDR1 is MNHEY and CDR2 is SVGEGT. CDR3 sequence reads: CASSATGELFF.

The genes are TRBV10-3 and TRBJ2-2; with no DNA, the TCRdb D assignment of TRBD1 cannot be verified. Germline-derived CDR1 and CDR2 are ENHRY and SYGVKD. This CDR3 is built from 17 residues. The CDR3 reads CAISEEGRTGEPGELFF.